The clone carrying this T cell receptor (beta chain) was observed once. Uncontrolled infections, other autoimmune diseases, pregnancy or lactation led to exclusion of patients. This CDR3 is built from 15 residues. Per germline, CDR1 SGHRS and CDR2 YFSETQ. Trimming removed 5 bases from V and 2 bases from J; junction bases left unmatched: 6. This entry belongs to a study of T cells in Graves' hyperthyroidism and ophthalmopathy. Study-level information: Peripheral blood was collected at initial diagnosis, before any treatment.

Amplified TCR beta CDR3 regions came from RNA transcripts. The TCR CDR3 was amplified in a first-round RT-PCR using the HTBI primer set. TCRdb processed the multiplex PCR reads anew with MiXCR; each CDR3 protein has one entry. The sample holds around 350,000 distinct CDR3 sequences; 19% are singletons and the top ten take 3.7%. This receptor was taken from a young woman with Graves' hyperthyroidism. Sequencing was done on a sample of blood. The chain recombines TRBV5-1 with TRBJ2-7; the match to TRBD1 covers 11 bases. The CDR3 DNA follows: TGCGCCAGCAGGGGCCAGGGACAGGGGGCCTACGAGCAGTACTTC. Translated, it gives CASRGQGQGAYEQYF.